These T cell receptor beta chains were read from a single sample in a study of blood T cell repertoires in COVID-19. TCRdb's table, derived via immunoSEQ multiplex PCR, lists solely in-frame clones and lacks some. The data hold hundreds of thousands of clones, with roughly 88% observed a single time. Sample: peripheral blood. These receptors originate from a woman aged 25 to 39 with active or convalescent COVID-19. The CDR3 runs from the conserved cysteine through the conserved F or W. The order of the fields is J gene, V gene, CDR3 protein.

TRBJ2-3 | TRBV5-1 | CASSSGGSTDTQYF
TRBJ2-3 | TRBV30 | CAWGLAGTTDTQYF
TRBJ2-1 | TRBV5-1 | CASSLFRDNEQFF
TRBJ1-1 | TRBV11-2 | CASSETANTEAFF
TRBJ2-7 | TRBV12-3/TRBV12-4 | CASSLARTGQYF
TRBJ1-6 | TRBV6-5 | CASSYSLAYNSPLHF
TRBJ1-1 | TRBV19 | CASSIDGTGYTEAFF
TRBJ1-5 | TRBV11-2 | CASSFGDRFNQPQHF
TRBJ2-7 | TRBV19 | CASSMEARGPYEQYF
TRBJ2-1 | TRBV9 | CASSDDQPSSYNEQFF
TRBJ1-5 | TRBV4-1 | CASSQDQGGSQPQHF
TRBJ2-6 | TRBV3-1/TRBV3-2 | CASSQDLRSYSGANVLTF
TRBJ1-5 | TRBV19 | CASSLLSSNQPQHF
TRBJ1-1 | TRBV10-3 | CAISARDIEAFF
TRBJ1-2 | TRBV5-1 | CASSLGDGQGTNYGYTF
TRBJ1-2 | TRBV6-5 | CASSSPTGVSYGYTF
TRBJ2-3 | TRBV7-9 | CASSFRSRRVGDTQYF
TRBJ1-3 | TRBV5-8 | CASSWTGANGNTIYF
TRBJ1-5 | TRBV4-1 | CASSQSPGGVGNQPQHF
TRBJ2-5 | TRBV4-1 | CASSQQGRQETQYF
TRBJ1-3 | TRBV14 | CASSQVAGNTIYF
TRBJ2-1 | TRBV15 | CATTGTAYNEQFF
TRBJ2-2 | TRBV27 | CASSPLGTTNTGELFF
TRBJ2-7 | TRBV5-4 | CASSLSGERGGYEQYF
TRBJ1-2 | TRBV13 | CANLQGAYGYTF
TRBJ2-7 | TRBV5-6 | CASRRQGTSYEQYF
TRBJ1-1 | TRBV29-1 | CSVDVVAGQGNTEAFF
TRBJ1-1 | TRBV2 | CASTWDRGKGTEAFF
TRBJ1-1 | TRBV24-1 | CATSDLRRGNTEAFF
TRBJ1-5 | TRBV30 | CAWSPRPRGCQPQHF
TRBJ2-3 | TRBV6-5 | CASGRGGLGADTQYF
TRBJ1-1 | TRBV7-6 | CASSPEGGTEAFF
TRBJ2-3 | TRBV19 | CASSWRGGPDTQYF
TRBJ2-2 | TRBV19 | CASRELAGGNVGELFF
TRBJ1-1 | TRBV30 | CAWAPAGVAEAFF
TRBJ1-2 | TRBV19 | CASSIGHNNYGYTF
TRBJ2-7 | TRBV10-2 | CASSGGSVYEQYF
TRBJ1-1 | TRBV20-1 | CSASGNGGPNTEAFF
TRBJ2-2 | TRBV7-8 | CASSRILAGANTGELFF
TRBJ2-4 | TRBV7-9 | CASSNNRVLAKNIQYF
TRBJ2-3 | TRBV6-1 | CASSEEGGPTDTQYF
TRBJ2-7 | TRBV6-5 | CASSQTSGSGYEQYF